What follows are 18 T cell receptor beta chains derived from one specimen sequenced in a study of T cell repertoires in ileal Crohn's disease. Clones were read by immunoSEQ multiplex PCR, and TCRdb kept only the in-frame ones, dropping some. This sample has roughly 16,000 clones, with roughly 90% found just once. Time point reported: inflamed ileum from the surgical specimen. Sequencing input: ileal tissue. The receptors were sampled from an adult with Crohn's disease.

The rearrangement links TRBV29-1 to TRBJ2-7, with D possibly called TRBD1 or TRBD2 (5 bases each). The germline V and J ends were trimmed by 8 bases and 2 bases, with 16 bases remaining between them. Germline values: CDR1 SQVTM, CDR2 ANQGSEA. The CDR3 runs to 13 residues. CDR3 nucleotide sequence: TGCAGCATACCTCGGGACGGCACCTACGAGCAGTACTTC. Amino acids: CSIPRDGTYEQYF.

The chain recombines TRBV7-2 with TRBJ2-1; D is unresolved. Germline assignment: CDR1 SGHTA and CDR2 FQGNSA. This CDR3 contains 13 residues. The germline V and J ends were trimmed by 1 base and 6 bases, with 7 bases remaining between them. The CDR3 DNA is TGTGCCAGCAGCTTAGGCGGCGGCAATGAGCAGTTCTTC. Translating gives CASSLGGGNEQFF.

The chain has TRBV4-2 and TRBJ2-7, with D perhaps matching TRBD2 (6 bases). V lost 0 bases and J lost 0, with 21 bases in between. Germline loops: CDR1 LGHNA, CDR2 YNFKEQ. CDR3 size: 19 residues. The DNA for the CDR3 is TGTGCCAGCAGCCAAGATCCCGGAGGGACCGCCGTTACCTCCTACGAGCAGTACTTC. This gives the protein CASSQDPGGTAVTSYEQYF.

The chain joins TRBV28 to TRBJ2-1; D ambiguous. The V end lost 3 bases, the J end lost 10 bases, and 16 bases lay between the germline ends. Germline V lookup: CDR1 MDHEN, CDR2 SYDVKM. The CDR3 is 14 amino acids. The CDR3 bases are TGTGCCAGCAGTTTGAACACTCCAGTAGGCGAGCAGTTCTTC. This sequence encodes CASSLNTPVGEQFF. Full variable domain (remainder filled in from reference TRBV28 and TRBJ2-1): DVKVTQSSRYLVKRTGEKVFLECVQDMDHENMFWYRQDPGLGLRLIYFSYDVKMKEKGDIPEGYSVSREKKERFSLILESASTNQTSMYLCASSLNTPVGEQFFGPGTRLTVL.

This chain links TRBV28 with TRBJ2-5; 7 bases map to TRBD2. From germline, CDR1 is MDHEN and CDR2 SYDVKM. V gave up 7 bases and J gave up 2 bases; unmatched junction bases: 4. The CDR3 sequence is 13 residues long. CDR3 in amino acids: CASNRAGQETQYF. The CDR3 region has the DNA TGTGCCAGCAATAGAGCGGGGCAAGAGACCCAGTACTTC.

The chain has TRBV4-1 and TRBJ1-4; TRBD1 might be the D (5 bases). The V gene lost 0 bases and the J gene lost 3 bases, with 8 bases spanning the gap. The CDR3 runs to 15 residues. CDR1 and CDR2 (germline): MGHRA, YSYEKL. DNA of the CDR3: TGCGCCAGCAGCCAAGACAGGGTCCCTAATGAAAAACTGTTTTTT. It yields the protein CASSQDRVPNEKLFF.

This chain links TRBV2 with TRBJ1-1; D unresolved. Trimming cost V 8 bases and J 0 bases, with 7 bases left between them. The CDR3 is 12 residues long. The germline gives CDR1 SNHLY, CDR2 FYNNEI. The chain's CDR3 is CASGRMNTEAFF. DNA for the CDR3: TGTGCCAGCGGCAGGATGAACACTGAAGCTTTCTTT. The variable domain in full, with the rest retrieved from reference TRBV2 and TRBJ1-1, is EPEVTQTPSHQVTQMGQEVILRCVPISNHLYFYWYRQILGQKVEFLVSFYNNEISEKSEIFDDQFSVERPDGSNFTLKIRSTKLEDSAMYFCASGRMNTEAFFGQGTRLTVV.

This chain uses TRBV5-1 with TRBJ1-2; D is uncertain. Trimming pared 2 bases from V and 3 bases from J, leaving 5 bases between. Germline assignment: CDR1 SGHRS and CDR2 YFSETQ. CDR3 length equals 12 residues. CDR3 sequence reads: CASSFQDYGYTF. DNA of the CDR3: TGCGCCAGCAGCTTTCAAGACTATGGCTACACCTTC.

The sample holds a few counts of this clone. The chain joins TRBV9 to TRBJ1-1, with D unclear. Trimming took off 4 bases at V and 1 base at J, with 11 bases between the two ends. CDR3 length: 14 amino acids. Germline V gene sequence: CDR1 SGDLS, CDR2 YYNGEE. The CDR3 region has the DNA TGTGCCAGCAGCCCACACACAGAGAACACTGAAGCTTTCTTT. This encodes CASSPHTENTEAFF.

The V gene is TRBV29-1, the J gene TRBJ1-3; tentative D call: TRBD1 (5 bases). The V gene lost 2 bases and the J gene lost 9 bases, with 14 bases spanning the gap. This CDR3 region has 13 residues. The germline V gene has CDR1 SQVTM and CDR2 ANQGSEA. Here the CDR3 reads CSVEQGAARTIYF. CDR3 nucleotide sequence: TGCAGCGTTGAACAGGGCGCGGCACGCACCATATATTTT. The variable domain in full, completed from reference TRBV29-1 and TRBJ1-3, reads SAVISQKPSRDICQRGTSLTIQCQVDSQVTMMFWYRQQPGQSLTLIATANQGSEATYESGFVIDKFPISRPNLTFSTLTVSNMSPEDSSIYLCSVEQGAARTIYFGEGSWLTVV.

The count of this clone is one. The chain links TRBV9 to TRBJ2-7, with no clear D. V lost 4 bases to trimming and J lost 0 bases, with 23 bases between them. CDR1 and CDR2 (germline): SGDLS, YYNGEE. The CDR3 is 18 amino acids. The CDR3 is CASSFRSLRQASSYEQYF. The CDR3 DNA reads TGTGCCAGCAGCTTCCGATCCCTCCGGCAGGCGAGCTCCTACGAGCAGTACTTC.

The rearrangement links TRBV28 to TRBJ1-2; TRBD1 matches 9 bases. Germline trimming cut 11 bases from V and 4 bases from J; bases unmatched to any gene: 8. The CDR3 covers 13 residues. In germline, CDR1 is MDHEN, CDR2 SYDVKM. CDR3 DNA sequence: TGTGCCGGCGGACAGGGGCAGATCTATGGCTACACCTTC. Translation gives CAGGQGQIYGYTF.

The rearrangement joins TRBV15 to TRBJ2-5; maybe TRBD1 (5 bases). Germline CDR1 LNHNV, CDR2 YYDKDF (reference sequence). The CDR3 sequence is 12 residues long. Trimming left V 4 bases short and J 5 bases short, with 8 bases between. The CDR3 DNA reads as TGTGCCACCAGCACAGGGTACGAGACCCAGTACTTC. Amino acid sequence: CATSTGYETQYF.

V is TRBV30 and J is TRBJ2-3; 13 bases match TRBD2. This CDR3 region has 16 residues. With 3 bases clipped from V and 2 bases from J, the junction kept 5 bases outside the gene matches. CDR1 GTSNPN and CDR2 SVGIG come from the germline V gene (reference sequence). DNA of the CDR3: TGTGCCTGGAGACAAGGACTAGCGGGGGACACAGATACGCAGTATTTT. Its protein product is CAWRQGLAGDTDTQYF.

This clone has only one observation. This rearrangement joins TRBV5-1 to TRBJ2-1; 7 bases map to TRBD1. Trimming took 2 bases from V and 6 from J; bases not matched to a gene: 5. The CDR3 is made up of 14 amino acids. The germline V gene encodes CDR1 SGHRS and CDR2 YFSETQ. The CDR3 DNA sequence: TGCGCCAGCAGCTTCGACAGGGTAGGCAATGAGCAGTTCTTC. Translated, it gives CASSFDRVGNEQFF.

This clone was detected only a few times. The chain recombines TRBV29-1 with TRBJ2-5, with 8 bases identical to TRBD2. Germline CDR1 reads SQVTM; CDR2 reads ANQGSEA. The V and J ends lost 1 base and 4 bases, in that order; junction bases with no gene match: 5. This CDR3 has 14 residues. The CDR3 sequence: CSVEVSGGGETQYF. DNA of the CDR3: TGCAGCGTTGAAGTGAGCGGGGGAGGAGAGACCCAGTACTTC.

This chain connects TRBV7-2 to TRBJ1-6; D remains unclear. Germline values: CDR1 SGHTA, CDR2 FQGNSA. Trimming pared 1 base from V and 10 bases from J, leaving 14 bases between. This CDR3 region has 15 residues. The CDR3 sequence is CASSLDGLRRSPLHF. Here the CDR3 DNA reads TGTGCCAGCAGCTTAGATGGACTCCGCAGGTCACCCCTCCACTTT.

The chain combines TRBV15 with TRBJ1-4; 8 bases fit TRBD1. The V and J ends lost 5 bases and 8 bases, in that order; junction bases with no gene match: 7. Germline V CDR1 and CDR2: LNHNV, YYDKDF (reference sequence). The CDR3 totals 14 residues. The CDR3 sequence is CATSGGQVGEKLFF. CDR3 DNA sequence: TGTGCCACCAGCGGGGGACAGGTCGGAGAAAAACTGTTTTTT.